One and the same sample provided the 32 T cell receptor beta chains below, sequenced in a study of T cell changes during pregnancy in multiple sclerosis. Sequencing used immunoSEQ multiplex PCR; TCRdb keeps in-frame clones, though not all of them. The sample includes 40,000 to 60,000 clones, about 92% of them seen just once. The input for sequencing was CD4+ T cells from peripheral blood mononuclear cells, taken in the third trimester of pregnancy. The receptors derive from a female donor with multiple sclerosis, enrolled in a pregnancy study.

The rearrangement joins TRBV29-1 to TRBJ1-2, with TRBD1 matching over 8 bases. The CDR3 consists of 14 residues. Germline V lookup: CDR1 SQVTM, CDR2 ANQGSEA. J was trimmed by 2 bases and V by 7 bases; bases with no gene match: 9. The CDR3 spells CSASGDRSNYGYTF. For the CDR3, the DNA is TGCAGCGCCTCAGGGGACAGGTCGAACTATGGCTACACCTTC. Using reference TRBV29-1 and TRBJ1-2 for the parts outside the CDR3, the full variable domain is SAVISQKPSRDICQRGTSLTIQCQVDSQVTMMFWYRQQPGQSLTLIATANQGSEATYESGFVIDKFPISRPNLTFSTLTVSNMSPEDSSIYLCSASGDRSNYGYTFGSGTRLTVV.

This chain joins TRBV6-6 and TRBJ1-5; 7 nucleotides agree with TRBD1. V shed 8 bases, J shed 2 bases, and the junction held 9 bases outside the gene matches. The CDR3 spans 15 residues. Germline V gene lookup returns CDR1 MNHNY and CDR2 SVGAGI (reference sequence). CDR3 sequence reads: CASWVQGEGNQPQHF. CDR3 DNA: TGTGCCAGCTGGGTCCAGGGGGAAGGCAATCAGCCCCAGCATTTT.

This chain connects TRBV27 to TRBJ1-5, with TRBD1 as a possible D gene (5 bases). Trimming pared 8 bases from V and 3 bases from J, leaving 14 bases between. In germline, CDR1 is MNHEY, CDR2 SMNVEV (reference sequence). The CDR3 is 14 residues long. The CDR3 region has the DNA TGTGCCAGCCGCCCCGGGGGAAACAATCAGCCCCAGCATTTT. Protein sequence: CASRPGGNNQPQHF.

The chain recombines TRBV5-4 with TRBJ2-1; D may be TRBD1 (6 bases). This CDR3 spans 16 amino acids. Deletions cut 2 bases from V and 6 bases from J, with 18 bases between. From germline, CDR1 is SGHNT and CDR2 YYREEE (reference sequence). CDR3 nucleotide sequence: TGTGCCAGCAGCTTCTTACAGGGTGGGATACGCAATGAGCAGTTCTTC. This sequence encodes CASSFLQGGIRNEQFF.

The CDR3 DNA reads TGTGCCAGCAGTGAAAACCAAGCCAATCAGCCCCAGCATTTT. Encoded protein: CASSENQANQPQHF. The chain carries TRBV6-1 and TRBJ1-5; D is uncertain. Germline values: CDR1 MNHNS, CDR2 SASEGT. V was pared by 2 bases and J by 3 bases, with 8 bases between. The CDR3 consists of 14 residues.

V and J are TRBV14 and TRBJ1-1; D is perhaps TRBD1 (6 bases). The ends were cut back, 4 bases at V and 1 base at J, with 7 bases in the middle. Germline CDR1 and CDR2: SGHDN and FVKESK. The CDR3 totals 13 residues. The CDR3 reads CASSLQGNTEAFF. CDR3 coding DNA: TGTGCCAGCAGCCTACAGGGGAACACTGAAGCTTTCTTT.

The chain has TRBV7-9 and TRBJ1-2; D remains ambiguous. The CDR3 has 16 amino acids. Germline loops: CDR1 SEHNR, CDR2 FQNEAQ (reference sequence). Deletions cut 5 bases from V and 3 bases from J, with 19 bases between. The CDR3 DNA reads as TGTGCCAGCAGCCCGTCGGGAGGGCGAATAGACTATGGCTACACCTTC. This codes for CASSPSGGRIDYGYTF.

V gene TRBV28 combines with J gene TRBJ2-5; TRBD1 might be the D (6 bases). The germline CDR1 and CDR2 sequences are MDHEN and SYDVKM. V was clipped by 3 bases and J by 7 bases, with 15 bases between them. The CDR3 spans 14 residues. Here the CDR3 DNA reads TGTGCCAGCAGTTTCGATTTGGGGGCCGGGACCCAGTACTTC. It codes for CASSFDLGAGTQYF.

V usage is TRBV18 and J usage is TRBJ2-1; 8 nucleotides align to TRBD1. CDR1 is KGHSH and CDR2 is LQKENI in the germline V gene. The CDR3 sequence is 15 residues long. Trimming cost V 3 bases and J 6 bases; bases outside gene matches: 7. CDR3 in DNA: TGTGCCAGCTCACCGTCCAGGGGGCTCAGCAATGAGCAGTTCTTC. This gives the protein CASSPSRGLSNEQFF. The full variable domain, its missing parts supplied by reference TRBV18 and TRBJ2-1, is NAGVMQNPRHLVRRRGQEARLRCSPMKGHSHVYWYRQLPEEGLKFMVYLQKENIIDESGMPKERFSAEFPKEGPSILRIQQVVRGDSAAYFCASSPSRGLSNEQFFGPGTRLTVL.

This chain links TRBV11-1 with TRBJ2-1, with D perhaps matching TRBD2 (5 bases). V was shortened by 6 bases and J by 0 bases, with 15 bases between the two germline ends. Germline CDR1 SGHAT, CDR2 FQDESV (reference sequence). There are 16 residues in the CDR3. The CDR3 protein is CASSLSGDSSYNEQFF. In nucleotides, the CDR3 is TGTGCCAGCAGTTTAAGCGGAGATAGCTCCTACAATGAGCAGTTCTTC. Full variable domain (outside the CDR3, taken from reference TRBV11-1 and TRBJ2-1): EAEVAQSPRYKITEKSQAVAFWCDPISGHATLYWYRQILGQGPELLVQFQDESVVDDSQLPKDRFSAERLKGVDSTLKIQPAELGDSAMYLCASSLSGDSSYNEQFFGPGTRLTVL.

The CDR3 is CASSLDYSYEQYF. The CDR3 region has the DNA TGTGCCAGCAGCTTGGACTACTCCTACGAGCAGTACTTC. The chain recombines TRBV7-2 with TRBJ2-7; maybe TRBD2 (6 bases). The germline V gene has CDR1 SGHTA and CDR2 FQGNSA. Between the trimmed V and J ends, which lost 3 bases and 0 bases, there was a span of 6 bases. There are 13 residues in the CDR3.

This chain connects TRBV7-2 to TRBJ1-2; 12 bases agree with TRBD1. Looked up from germline, CDR1 is SGHTA and CDR2 is FQGNSA. V lost 1 base to trimming and J lost 8 bases; unmatched junction nucleotides: 2. The CDR3 totals 14 residues. DNA for the CDR3: TGTGCCAGCAGCTTAGGGGACAGGGGGCCGGGCTACACCTTC. It encodes CASSLGDRGPGYTF.

This sequence joins TRBV10-3 and TRBJ2-2, with a tentative D call TRBD1 (6 bases). This CDR3 region has 17 residues. The germline V gene encodes CDR1 ENHRY and CDR2 SYGVKD. The V gene lost 5 bases and the J gene lost 4 bases, with 20 bases spanning the gap. CDR3 DNA: TGTGCCATCAGTCCCCCCGGGACACCACCGTTCACCGGGGAGCTGTTTTTT. It yields the protein CAISPPGTPPFTGELFF.

The chain joins TRBV18 to TRBJ2-1, with 7 bases identical to TRBD2. CDR3 length: 16 residues. Trimming at V came to 0 bases and at J to 0 bases, leaving 2 bases not matched to a gene. Germline CDR1 and CDR2: KGHSH and LQKENI. CDR3 residues: CASSPPAGLSYNEQFF. As DNA, the CDR3 is TGTGCCAGCTCACCACCAGCGGGACTCTCCTACAATGAGCAGTTCTTC.

The rearrangement joins TRBV9 to TRBJ2-1; D is uncertain. V was clipped by 0 bases and J by 0 bases, with 10 bases between them. Germline V CDR1 and CDR2: SGDLS, YYNGEE. The CDR3 extends over 16 amino acids. CDR3 DNA sequence: TGTGCCAGCAGCGTAGAGGCCCCTAGCTCCTACAATGAGCAGTTCTTC. As protein: CASSVEAPSSYNEQFF.

This chain links TRBV29-1 with TRBJ2-5; the D gene is possibly TRBD2 (5 bases). Germline V CDR1 and CDR2: SQVTM, ANQGSEA. Trimming took 7 bases from V and 5 from J, leaving 17 bases between them. The CDR3 covers 13 residues. Written as DNA, the CDR3 is TGCAGCGCCGGTCGCGGGCCCGGGGAGACCCAGTACTTC. Amino acid sequence: CSAGRGPGETQYF.

The chain couples TRBV7-9 to TRBJ1-1, with 8 positions matching TRBD1. Germline trimming cut 2 bases from V and 3 bases from J; bases unmatched to any gene: 5. The CDR3 runs 15 residues. Germline CDR1 reads SEHNR; CDR2 reads FQNEAQ (reference sequence). As DNA, the CDR3 is TGTGCCAGCAGCTTAAGGACAGGGACGGACACTGAAGCTTTCTTT. This codes for CASSLRTGTDTEAFF.

This clone showed up just a few times. The V and J genes are TRBV18 and TRBJ1-1; TRBD1 is a possible D gene (5 bases). The CDR3 spans 14 residues. Trimming left V 6 bases short and J 3 bases short, with 14 bases between. CDR1 is KGHSH and CDR2 is LQKENI in the germline V gene. CDR3 nucleotides: TGTGCCAGCTCGTCCAGATCGGGGGACACTGAAGCTTTCTTT. Its translation: CASSSRSGDTEAFF.

V gene TRBV15 combines with J gene TRBJ2-2, with TRBD1 as a possible D gene (5 bases). V lost 5 bases, J lost 3 bases, and 13 bases lay in between. The CDR3 contains 15 residues. CDR1 and CDR2 (germline): LNHNV, YYDKDF (reference sequence). CDR3 sequence: CATSAGMMDTGELFF. CDR3 coding DNA: TGTGCCACCAGCGCAGGGATGATGGACACCGGGGAGCTGTTTTTT. Full variable domain (missing parts from reference TRBV15 and TRBJ2-2): DAMVIQNPRYQVTQFGKPVTLSCSQTLNHNVMYWYQQKSSQAPKLLFHYYDKDFNNEADTPDNFQSRRPNTSFCFLDIRSPGLGDTAMYLCATSAGMMDTGELFFGEGSRLTVL.

V gene TRBV27 combines with J gene TRBJ2-1; 9 bases fit TRBD2. This CDR3 is built from 15 residues. The V gene's germline CDR1 is MNHEY and CDR2 SMNVEV (reference sequence). V was pared by 6 bases and J by 8 bases, with 11 bases of the junction left unmatched. DNA of the CDR3: TGTGCCAGCAGCCCTCCTGGCGGGAGGGGGTATGAGCAGTTCTTC. Translation: CASSPPGGRGYEQFF.

This clone occurred once. The chain links TRBV21-1 to TRBJ2-1; the table's D call, TRBD2, has no DNA check behind it. TRBV21-1 is classified as a pseudogene. CDR3 length equals 16 residues. The CDR3 protein is CASSKGKGGSYNEQFF. The CDR3 DNA is TGTGCCAGCAGCAAAGGCAAGGGAGGGTCCTACAATGAGCAGTTCTTC.

The chain has TRBV19 and TRBJ2-7; TRBD2 aligns across 11 bases. Germline loops: CDR1 LNHDA, CDR2 SQIVND (reference sequence). The CDR3 length is 19 residues. The ends lost 4 bases at V and 3 bases at J; junction bases unmatched: 17. CDR3 bases: TGTGCCAGTAGTACCCGACTAGCGGGAAGTGGTTCGGCCTTCTACGAGCAGTACTTC. It codes for CASSTRLAGSGSAFYEQYF.

Written as DNA, the CDR3 is TGTGCCAGCAGTACTACCGGGGGTAATGAAAAACTGTTTTTT. It is translated as CASSTTGGNEKLFF. This sequence joins TRBV6-1 and TRBJ1-4, with D tentatively TRBD1 (5 bases). V lost 5 bases to trimming and J lost 4 bases, with 11 bases between them. This CDR3 has 14 residues. CDR1 MNHNS and CDR2 SASEGT come from the germline V gene.

The genes are TRBV15 and TRBJ2-1; 9 nucleotides agree with TRBD1. CDR3 length equals 18 residues. Germline loops: CDR1 LNHNV, CDR2 YYDKDF (reference sequence). J was trimmed by 6 bases and V by 3 bases; bases with no gene match: 15. The CDR3 DNA reads as TGTGCCACCAGCAGGCTGGGACAGGGAAGGCTAGCGTCCAATGAGCAGTTCTTC. This sequence encodes CATSRLGQGRLASNEQFF. The variable domain in full, with the rest retrieved from reference TRBV15 and TRBJ2-1, is DAMVIQNPRYQVTQFGKPVTLSCSQTLNHNVMYWYQQKSSQAPKLLFHYYDKDFNNEADTPDNFQSRRPNTSFCFLDIRSPGLGDTAMYLCATSRLGQGRLASNEQFFGPGTRLTVL.

V and J are TRBV9 and TRBJ1-1, with TRBD1 as a possible D gene (6 bases). The CDR3 sequence is 16 residues long. Germline CDR1 SGDLS, CDR2 YYNGEE. The V gene lost 6 bases and the J gene lost 1 base, with 19 bases spanning the gap. CDR3 loop: CASTPSLQGPNTEAFF. CDR3 in DNA: TGTGCCAGCACCCCATCTCTCCAGGGGCCGAACACTGAAGCTTTCTTT.

This clone was observed a single time. The genes are TRBV10-1 and TRBJ2-1, with D uncertain. The CDR3 consists of 12 residues. The germline V gene has CDR1 WNHNN and CDR2 SYGVQD (reference sequence). V shed 8 bases and J shed 6 bases, with 11 bases lying between them. The CDR3 coding sequence is TGCGCCAGCTCTCTAGTAGCCAATGAGCAGTTCTTC. Translation: CASSLVANEQFF.

The J gene is TRBJ2-7, the V gene TRBV30; D is undetermined. Trimming removed 0 bases from V and 2 bases from J, with 8 bases in between. The CDR3 extends over 13 amino acids. From germline, CDR1 is GTSNPN and CDR2 SVGIG (reference sequence). The CDR3 here is CAWSVLSAYEQYF. In DNA form, the CDR3 reads TGTGCCTGGAGTGTACTCTCCGCCTACGAGCAGTACTTC.

This rearrangement joins TRBV6-5 to TRBJ2-3; 9 bases map to TRBD2. Germline CDR1 reads MNHEY; CDR2 reads SVGAGI. V was clipped by 6 bases and J by 4 bases; unmatched bases: 8. This CDR3 contains 15 residues. CDR3 coding DNA: TGTGCCAGCAGGGCTGGGGTAGCGGGGGCAGATACGCAGTATTTT. It yields the protein CASRAGVAGADTQYF.

The chain employs TRBV28 and TRBJ1-1; TRBD1 matches 7 bases. There are 16 residues in the CDR3. The germline V gene has CDR1 MDHEN and CDR2 SYDVKM. Losses at the gene ends were 7 bases for V and 0 bases for J; bases not matched to a gene: 11. CDR3 nucleotide sequence: TGTGCCAGCAAGATACCGGACAGGCCTATGAACACTGAAGCTTTCTTT. Translating it yields CASKIPDRPMNTEAFF.

The chain uses TRBV19 and TRBJ2-1, with 14 bases that match TRBD2. Trimming at V came to 5 bases and at J to 9 bases, leaving 6 bases not matched to a gene. The CDR3 runs to 15 residues. Per the germline V gene, CDR1 is LNHDA and CDR2 is SQIVND (reference sequence). The CDR3 DNA follows: TGTGCCAGTAGTTCGAGGACTAGCGGGAGGTTTGAGCAGTTCTTC. It specifies CASSSRTSGRFEQFF.

The chain employs TRBV5-8 and TRBJ2-4, with D possibly TRBD2 on 6 matching bases. V dropped 3 bases and J dropped 10 bases, with 26 bases sitting between them. There are 17 residues in the CDR3. Germline-derived CDR1 and CDR2 are SGHTS and YDEGEE. This CDR3 is CASSWVLSRDSRRIQYF. The CDR3 coding sequence is TGTGCCAGCAGCTGGGTACTCTCCCGGGACTCCCGACGGATTCAGTACTTC.

The genes are TRBV27 and TRBJ2-6; TRBD1 matches 7 bases. The germline V gene has CDR1 MNHEY and CDR2 SMNVEV (reference sequence). The CDR3 covers 17 residues. The V and J ends lost 3 bases and 2 bases, in that order; junction bases with no gene match: 7. The CDR3 DNA reads as TGTGCCAGCAGTTTGCGACAGGGAGTCCCTGGGGCCAACGTCCTGACTTTC. It encodes CASSLRQGVPGANVLTF.